Listed below are T cell receptor beta chains from one sample, sequenced in a study of shared clonotypes between healthy human individuals. TCRdb keeps only in-frame clones here, not all; method: immunoSEQ multiplex PCR. The top ten hold around 0.35% of the sample, which has roughly 2.2 million clones, 85% to 95% seen once. The sequenced sample consisted of naive CD4+ T cells from PBMCs. These receptors originate from a young man in good health. Some clones in this sample may be carry-over from other donors' samples. The CDR3 runs from the conserved cysteine through the conserved F or W. The D gene is left open where the match is weak.

v_gene	j_gene	d_gene	CDR3aa	CDR3nt
TRBV5-1	TRBJ2-1	.	CASSLVGSSYNEQFF	TGCGCCAGCAGCTTGGTAGGCAGTTCCTACAATGAGCAGTTCTTC
TRBV5-1	TRBJ2-1	.	CASSLGYGNEQFF	TGCGCCAGCAGCTTGGGTTACGGGAATGAGCAGTTCTTC
TRBV29-1	TRBJ1-1	TRBD1	CSVRQGAGTEAFF	TGCAGCGTTCGACAGGGGGCGGGCACTGAAGCCTTCTTT
TRBV6-6	TRBJ2-1	TRBD2	CASSLAGALNEQFF	TGTGCCAGCAGTCTAGCGGGAGCCCTCAATGAGCAGTTCTTC
TRBV6-6	TRBJ2-7	TRBD2	CASNPGGLYEQYF	TGTGCCAGCAATCCGGGGGGGCTCTACGAGCAGTACTTC
TRBV27	TRBJ2-1	TRBD2	CASSPGTSGFSYNEQFF	TGTGCCAGCAGTCCCGGGACTAGCGGCTTTTCATACAATGAGCAGTTCTTC
TRBV28	TRBJ1-5	.	CASSFRTGAKNQPQHF	TGTGCCAGCAGTTTCAGGACTGGAGCTAAAAATCAGCCCCAGCATTTT
TRBV5-1	TRBJ2-1	TRBD2	CASSLAPLAGINEQFF	TGCGCCAGCAGCTTGGCCCCACTAGCGGGAATCAATGAGCAGTTCTTC
TRBV29-1	TRBJ2-1	TRBD1	CSVTGQGAYNEQFF	TGCAGCGTTACCGGACAGGGGGCCTACAATGAGCAGTTCTTC
TRBV5-1	TRBJ2-2	TRBD2	CASSLALADTGELFF	TGCGCCAGCAGCTTGGCCCTAGCGGACACCGGGGAGCTGTTTTTT
TRBV28	TRBJ2-2	.	CASSFGRHNTGELFF	TGTGCCAGCAGCTTTGGTCGGCATAACACCGGGGAGCTGTTTTTT
TRBV6-6	TRBJ1-4	.	CASRAPGDNEKLFF	TGTGCCAGCAGGGCCCCGGGAGACAATGAAAAACTGTTTTTT
TRBV6-6	TRBJ1-5	TRBD1	CASSYSGQYSNQPQHF	TGTGCCAGCAGTTACTCGGGACAGTATAGCAATCAGCCCCAGCATTTT
TRBV19	TRBJ2-5	.	CASSEQNQETQYF	TGTGCCAGTAGTGAGCAGAACCAAGAGACCCAGTACTTC
TRBV29-1	TRBJ2-7	.	CSVESATGNGEQYF	TGCAGCGTTGAATCGGCGACAGGTAATGGCGAGCAGTACTTC
TRBV25-1	TRBJ2-6	.	CAKQGDPSSGANVLTF	TGTGCCAAGCAGGGAGATCCTAGCTCTGGGGCCAACGTCCTGACTTTC
TRBV28	TRBJ1-2	.	CASRSGTHSTDF	TGTGCCAGCCGGTCCGGGACTCACTCCACCGACTTC
TRBV28	TRBJ1-6	.	CASCAGEWNSPLHF	TGTGCCAGCTGTGCGGGGGAGTGGAATTCACCCCTCCACTTT
TRBV7-6	TRBJ1-1	.	CASSLTANTEAFF	TGTGCCAGCAGCTTGACAGCTAACACTGAAGCTTTCTTT
TRBV9	TRBJ2-5	.	CASSGPWDVPFQETQYF	TGTGCCAGCAGCGGCCCCTGGGACGTCCCCTTCCAAGAGACCCAGTACTTC
TRBV14	TRBJ2-7	TRBD1	CASSQEFGQGSVQYF	TGTGCCAGCAGCCAAGAATTCGGACAGGGTTCAGTGCAGTACTTC
TRBV19	TRBJ1-1	.	CASSKRPGLQTEAFF	TGTGCCAGTTCCAAAAGACCGGGACTTCAGACTGAAGCTTTCTTT
TRBV28	TRBJ1-4	.	CASSLGGEGGEKLFF	TGTGCCAGCAGTCTAGGCGGGGAGGGAGGCGAAAAACTGTTTTTT
TRBV15	TRBJ1-5	.	CATSWTRGNQPQHF	TGTGCCACCAGCTGGACCCGAGGCAATCAGCCCCAGCATTTT
TRBV6-6	TRBJ1-5	TRBD1	CASSWGGTGGMSQHF	TGTGCCAGCAGCTGGGGTGGGACAGGGGGTATGTCCCAGCATTTT
TRBV5-1	TRBJ2-3	.	CASSFSKADTQYF	TGCGCCAGCAGCTTTTCAAAGGCAGATACGCAGTATTTT
TRBV7-9	TRBJ2-7	.	CASSSRDPLRYEQYF	TGTGCCAGCAGCTCCCGGGACCCATTGCGGTACGAGCAGTACTTC
TRBV28	TRBJ1-5	TRBD1	CASQGEGAGNQPQHF	TGTGCCAGCCAGGGTGAGGGGGCCGGCAATCAGCCCCAGCATTTT
TRBV6-1	TRBJ1-2	.	CASSPDTNYGYTF	TGTGCCAGCAGCCCGGACACTAACTATGGCTACACCTTC
TRBV19	TRBJ1-1	.	CASSRTENTEAFF	TGTGCCAGTAGTCGGACAGAGAACACTGAAGCTTTCTTT
TRBV9	TRBJ2-5	.	CASSRRFQETQYF	TGTGCCAGCAGCAGGCGGTTCCAAGAGACCCAGTACTTC
TRBV4-2	TRBJ2-6	TRBD1	CASSQTDRASISGANVLTF	TGTGCCAGCAGCCAAACGGACAGGGCTTCCATCTCTGGGGCCAACGTCCTGACTTTC
TRBV10-3	TRBJ2-1	TRBD2	CAISELTSGSYEQFF	TGTGCCATCAGTGAGTTGACTAGCGGGAGTTATGAGCAGTTCTTC